Here is one TCR beta chain with its context. These data are taken from a study of PD-L1 blockade in urothelial cancer. Study in general: Treatment start was followed by blood analysis at 3 weeks (second dose) and again at 6 weeks.

The time point denotes: peripheral blood 6 weeks after treatment start. Using immunoSEQ multiplex PCR, the repertoire was profiled, and TCRdb retains in-frame clones only, with some absent. The table lists about 130,000 clones, around 86% of them singletons. This CDR3 spans 15 amino acids. Trimming pared 1 base from V and 2 bases from J, leaving 11 bases between. CDR1 is MDHEN, CDR2 SYDVKM, per germline. This receptor was obtained from a man aged 45-65 years with urothelial cancer. Sequencing was performed on PBMCs, taken around atezolizumab (anti-PD-L1) treatment. The rearrangement uses TRBV28 and TRBJ1-1, with D possibly being TRBD1 (5 bases). CDR3 in amino acids: CASSLSGQRNTEAFF. CDR3 nucleotide sequence: TGTGCCAGCAGTTTATCCGGACAAAGAAACACTGAAGCTTTCTTT. Complete variable domain (other parts from reference TRBV28 and TRBJ1-1): DVKVTQSSRYLVKRTGEKVFLECVQDMDHENMFWYRQDPGLGLRLIYFSYDVKMKEKGDIPEGYSVSREKKERFSLILESASTNQTSMYLCASSLSGQRNTEAFFGQGTRLTVV.